This T cell receptor beta chain was found in a study of lymphopenia after photon versus proton radiotherapy. Between the trimmed V and J ends, which lost 8 bases and 4 bases, there was a span of 18 bases. CDR1 and CDR2 from the germline V gene are MNHEY and SMNVEV (reference sequence). The CDR3 is made up of 14 amino acids. Points on this clone: Its antigen is still unknown.

The table came from immunoSEQ multiplex PCR; TCRdb's copy has only in-frame clones and leaves some out. The sample yields about 25,000 clones, roughly 86% seen once. Study results and limitations: Relative stability marked proton patients; photon patients lost diversity and naive cells. A bigger post-nadir fall in TCR diversity correlated inversely with survival time in deceased patients.

Sequencing used peripheral blood, obtained from a patient treated with photon-based radiotherapy. The chain combines TRBV27 with TRBJ2-7; TRBD2 is a possible D gene (7 bases). The sequence derives from a man over 45 with gastric cancer. In DNA form, the CDR3 reads TGTGCCAGCTCTTTGCGGGGGCCAGGTTACGAGCAGTACTTC. This gives the protein CASSLRGPGYEQYF.